This T cell receptor beta chain is drawn from a study of CD8 T cells in Susac syndrome. CDR1 is SNHLY, CDR2 FYNNEI, per germline. V was cut by 7 bases and J by 4 bases, with 11 bases left in between. The CDR3 has 12 amino acids. Random hexamers were used to reverse transcribe the RNA input (about 0.5 to 1 ug). TCRdb re-called the immunoSEQ multiplex PCR reads with MiXCR, one entry per CDR3 protein. This sample has about 140,000 distinct CDR3 sequences, with more than 85% found just once. This clonotype showed up just once. The chain carries TRBV2 and TRBJ2-7; possibly TRBD1 for D (6 bases). The sequence was collected from a human donor with Susac syndrome. Sequencing was carried out using CD8+ T cells from PBMCs. For the CDR3, the DNA is TGTGCCAGCACGAGTACAGGGTACGAGCAGTACTTC. Protein: CASTSTGYEQYF.